This record covers a single T cell receptor (beta chain). The antigen it binds to is not known. No much larger clonotype is one base removed from it; base qualities were not supplied. This entry is derived from a study of blood T cell repertoires in COVID-19 (TCRdb year 2020). General notes on the study: Samples from collaborators originated in the United States, Italy and Spain and spanned both the acute and convalescent phases of COVID-19. The samples were drawn from two sources: the first 160 participants of the ongoing ImmuneRACE study, and 1,000 to 1,500 subjects contributed by 6 global collaborators. The material from the prospective study consisted of cDNA or gDNA derived from T cells, B-cell-depleted T cells, or PBMCs. The repertoires were made available in a free public database intended to serve as a resource for research on the immune response to SARS-CoV-2. Sample metadata almost always included a de-identified subject ID, COVID-19 status, age in years and sex. Deeply sampled blood TCRbeta repertoires from subjects exposed to, actively infected with, or recovered from COVID-19 were included in the dataset. Where available, HLA class I and class II types were taken from metadata supplied by the sample provider and were not determined by assay-based typing. Overall results and qualifications from the work: The amount of clinical and demographic metadata varied by source and participant and was provided uncurated.

In the prospective study, participants were roughly 18 to 95 years old, resided in fewer than 25 geographic areas of the United States, and were enrolled through a virtual design. To assign participants to cohorts, the prospective study relied on clinical history that participants themselves reported in a screening survey and a study questionnaire. Recovered participants in ImmuneRACE Cohort 3 were defined as having two consecutive negative NP/OP PCR tests, clearance from a healthcare professional, or resolution of symptoms. Mobile phlebotomists in the prospective study collected whole blood, serum and a nasopharyngeal or oropharyngeal swab from every participant. Over an approximately two-month period, participants in the prospective study had the option of providing additional blood draws and questionnaires. Before DNA extraction, blood samples from the prospective study were shipped at room temperature or frozen.

The CDR3 goes from the cysteine to the phenylalanine over 15 residues. Solely the CDR3 DNA is kept, with 45 bases framed from the first base. From a lookup of the germline V gene, CDR1 and CDR2 are SGHTA and FQGNSA. Trimming leaves V shorter by 0 bases and J shorter by 4 bases, with the junction holding 2 bases beyond the gene matches. The immunoSEQ Assay, a bias-controlled multiplex PCR, was used to amplify TCRbeta CDR3 regions from genomic DNA. Turning to the authors' computational methods: Within the assay, amplification of reference gene primers was used to estimate how many nucleated cells each sample contained. Sequence reads were collapsed and filtered to measure the absolute abundance of every unique TCRbeta CDR3 rearrangement. For each sample, productive Simpson clonality was calculated by taking the square root of Simpson's diversity index across productive rearrangements. Drawn from immuneACCESS, this table holds only the in-frame rearrangements with V and J called that TCRdb kept. Clones are partly lost; checked studies trace under half to an unresolved V gene and leave the rest unexplained. D and trimming were read from the DNA, whereas the V and J calls and clone size are those reported in that table. The sample table records about 370,000 clones; 85% to 90% of these occur just once. 1% of the sample belongs to the ten largest clones.

The chain employs TRBV7-2 and TRBJ2-2, and TRBD2 aligns with 7 junction nucleotides. Material: PBMCs or T cells enriched from blood (not recorded which). The source is a young man who had recovered from COVID-19. The DNA reads TGTGCCAGCAGCTTAGCGGGAGGGGTCACCGGGGAGCTGTTTTTT. The resulting protein is CASSLAGGVTGELFF.